The 13 T cell receptor beta chains below were found in one sample sequenced in a study of blood T cells in healthy people across ages. Sample-barcoded 5' priming and a J-beta primer mix drove a second PCR of about 6 to 12 cycles. TCRdb analysed the 5' RACE reads with MiXCR anew, one entry per CDR3 protein. The table lists 650,000 to 1,000,000 distinct CDR3 sequences, about 36% of them singletons. The sequenced sample consisted of blood. The source is a young man in good health.

Turning to this clonotype: This may be a read error, as it is one base from a much larger clone. V and J are TRBV6-5 and TRBJ2-7; 7 nucleotides line up with TRBD1. Matching the DNA end better, TRBJ2-5 makes the J call doubtful. The CDR3 runs to 14 residues. CDR1 and CDR2 (germline): MNHEY, SVGAGI. CDR3 in DNA: TGTGCCAGCAGTTACTCCGGGACAGAAGAGACCCAGTACTTC. The encoded protein is CASSYSGTEETQYF.

Notes on this clonotype: Germline is not matched at one junction end, which may reflect a read error. The chain employs TRBV6-2 or TRBV6-3 and TRBJ2-1; 8 bases are shared with TRBD2. There are 15 residues in the CDR3. Germline V gene lookup returns CDR1 MNHEY and CDR2 SVGEGT. CDR3 coding DNA: TGTACCAGCAGGAGGGCGGGGGGCATCTACAATGAGCAGTTCTTC. It yields the protein CTSRRAGGIYNEQFF.

V usage is TRBV5-1 and J usage is TRBJ2-3; 9 bases fit TRBD2. Germline V gives CDR1 SGHRS, CDR2 YFSETQ. V gave up 6 bases and J gave up 4 bases; unmatched junction bases: 6. The CDR3 is 14 residues long. CDR3 in amino acids: CASNAGGPPDTQYF. The CDR3 DNA is TGCGCCAGCAACGCGGGGGGGCCACCAGATACGCAGTATTTT. The complete variable domain, with remaining parts taken from reference TRBV5-1 and TRBJ2-3, reads KAGVTQTPRYLIKTRGQQVTLSCSPISGHRSVSWYQQTPGQGLQFLFEYFSETQRNKGNFPGRFSGRQFSNSRSEMNVSTLELGDSALYLCASNAGGPPDTQYFGPGTRLTVL.

This clonotype was counted between two and nine times. The gene calls are TRBV6-5 and TRBJ1-2; D ambiguous. The CDR3 has 15 residues. V was shortened by 6 bases and J by 7 bases, with 21 bases between the two germline ends. Germline V gene data show CDR1 as MNHEY and CDR2 as SVGAGI. Here the CDR3 DNA reads TGTGCCAGCAGCATTAATCTAGAGGCGACGGTTGGCTACACCTTC. Amino acids: CASSINLEATVGYTF.

The chain has TRBV12-3 or TRBV12-4 and TRBJ2-2; 11 bases are shared with TRBD2. With V trimmed by 6 bases and J by 3 bases, 9 bases remained unmatched. The CDR3 totals 17 residues. This CDR3 reads CASRHSSGGIDTGELFF. CDR3 in DNA: TGTGCCAGCAGACACTCTAGCGGGGGGATCGACACCGGGGAGCTGTTTTTT.

This clonotype was found once. This chain uses TRBV4-3 with TRBJ2-5, with D perhaps TRBD2 (5 bases). V was trimmed by 4 bases and J by 2 bases, leaving 17 bases between them. Germline CDR1 reads LGHNA; CDR2 reads YSLEER. This CDR3 region has 16 residues. CDR3 nucleotide sequence: TGCGCCAGCAGCCCGCAGGACTCAAACCCTCAAGAGACCCAGTACTTC. Its translation: CASSPQDSNPQETQYF.

This clonotype appeared a few times. The J gene is TRBJ1-1, the V gene TRBV5-1; D call uncertain. This CDR3 is built from 16 residues. Germline V gene data show CDR1 as SGHRS and CDR2 as YFSETQ. Deletions cut 0 bases from V and 5 bases from J, with 17 bases between. The CDR3 here is CASSLAGPPGVTEAFF. CDR3 DNA: TGCGCCAGCAGCTTGGCCGGGCCCCCGGGCGTGACTGAAGCTTTCTTT.

This clonotype has just a few counts. The chain uses TRBV6-6 and TRBJ2-5; the D gene could be TRBD1 or TRBD2 (5 bases each). Germline V gene sequence: CDR1 MNHNY, CDR2 SVGAGI (reference sequence). This CDR3 has 13 amino acids. The ends were cut back, 8 bases at V and 5 bases at J, with 15 bases in the middle. CDR3 nucleotides: TGTGCCAGCGCAGGGCCTAGGGAGGAGACCCAGTACTTC. Translating it yields CASAGPREETQYF.

This clonotype was observed at least ten times. This rearrangement joins TRBV12-3 or TRBV12-4 to TRBJ2-5; TRBD1 might be the D (5 bases). The CDR3 runs 14 residues. The V and J ends lost 6 bases and 0 bases respectively, with 11 bases between them. Written as DNA, the CDR3 is TGTGCCAGCAGCTCTACAGGAAACCAAGAGACCCAGTACTTC. The encoded protein is CASSSTGNQETQYF.

This clonotype was recorded at least ten times. The chain has TRBV24-1 and TRBJ2-1; 8 bases line up with TRBD1. CDR1 and CDR2 from the germline V gene are KGHDR and SFDVKD. This CDR3 has 16 residues. Unmatched junction bases numbered 7, after V lost 3 bases and J lost 4 bases. The CDR3 DNA sequence: TGTGCCACCAGTGATCAAGGACAGGGTCAATACAATGAGCAGTTCTTC. It codes for CATSDQGQGQYNEQFF.

The sample holds one count of this clonotype. V and J are TRBV24-1 and TRBJ2-1, with D hard to call. V lost 2 bases and J 9 bases, leaving 4 bases between the germline ends. The CDR3 covers 11 residues. Germline values: CDR1 KGHDR, CDR2 SFDVKD. The CDR3 loop is CATSDWVEQFF. CDR3 DNA: TGTGCCACCAGTGATTGGGTTGAGCAGTTCTTC.

The genes are TRBV7-9 and TRBJ2-5; perhaps D is TRBD1 or TRBD2 (6 bases each). The CDR3 is made up of 15 amino acids. CDR1 is SEHNR, CDR2 FQNEAQ, per germline (reference sequence). The V and J ends lost 1 base and 5 bases respectively, with 14 bases between them. CDR3: CASSLDAQGGETQYF. The CDR3 coding sequence is TGTGCCAGCAGCTTAGACGCACAGGGAGGTGAGACCCAGTACTTC.

In its sample, this clonotype was seen many times. The chain combines TRBV4-2 with TRBJ1-5; D is uncertain. The CDR3 runs to 14 residues. Germline loops: CDR1 LGHNA, CDR2 YNFKEQ. The V end lost 0 bases, the J end lost 3 bases, and 6 bases lay between the germline ends. The CDR3 region has the DNA TGTGCCAGCAGCCAAGATAGGCTCAATCAGCCCCAGCATTTT. Translated: CASSQDRLNQPQHF.